Reported below is one TCR beta chain. It has no known antigen specificity. Per-nucleotide qualities are absent, and no much larger clonotype sits a single base away. After removal of 2 bases from V and 7 bases from J, the junction retains 9 bases not matched to a gene. The germline V gene yields KGHSH for CDR1 and LQKENI for CDR2. Including the terminal cysteine and phenylalanine, the CDR3 comprises 16 residues. Just the 48-base CDR3 DNA is kept, in frame starting at base 1. This specimen comes from a study of blood T cell repertoires in COVID-19 (dated by TCRdb to about 2020). With respect to the entire study: The collaborator samples originated in the United States, Italy and Spain and spanned the acute and convalescent phases of COVID-19. The prospective study material was composed of cDNA or gDNA derived from T cells, B-cell-depleted T cells, or PBMCs. The dataset comprised deeply sampled blood TCRbeta repertoires from subjects exposed to, actively infected with, or recovered from COVID-19. The repertoires were released in a freely available public database intended as a resource for research on the immune response to SARS-CoV-2. The samples were drawn from the first 160 participants of the ongoing ImmuneRACE study and from over a thousand subjects provided by 6 global collaborators. Nearly every sample came with metadata listing a de-identified subject ID, COVID-19 status, age in years and sex. Where available, HLA class I and class II types were obtained from metadata supplied by the sample provider rather than from assay-based typing. On the study overall, not on this receptor specifically: The amount of clinical and demographic metadata varied by source and participant and was provided uncurated.

Enrolling through a virtual design, the prospective study's participants ranged in age from roughly 18 to 89 years and lived across 24 United States geographic areas. In the prospective study, participants were assigned to cohorts based on the clinical history participants reported in a screening survey and a study questionnaire. In the prospective study, mobile phlebotomists collected whole blood, serum and a nasopharyngeal or oropharyngeal swab from each participant. Prospective study participants could optionally give additional blood draws and questionnaires over an approximately 2-month period. Blood samples from the prospective study were shipped frozen or at room temperature prior to DNA extraction. The immunoSEQ Assay, a bias-controlled multiplex PCR, was used to amplify TCRbeta CDR3 regions from genomic DNA. In the paper's pipeline: The number of nucleated cells in each sample was estimated from the amplification of reference gene primers within the assay. Sequence reads were collapsed and filtered to measure the absolute abundance of every unique TCRbeta CDR3 rearrangement. For each sample, productive Simpson clonality was calculated by taking the square root of Simpson's diversity index across productive rearrangements. TCRdb mirrors the immuneACCESS table, restricted to in-frame sequences. Some clones are absent from its copies; in checked studies, under half trace to an unresolved V gene, and the reason for the others is unknown. V and J calls and clone size are as listed in that table; D and trimming were resolved from the DNA. The sample profile shows fewer than 350,000 clones; just over 90% of them were found once. Of the sample, 2.3% is held by the ten largest clones.

The source material was PBMCs or T cells enriched from blood (not recorded which). Recombination connected TRBV18 to TRBJ2-1; TRBD1 lines up with 9 middle nucleotides. The sequence came from a woman between 40 and 55 years old with acute COVID-19. The sequenced DNA: TGTGCCAGCTCACCAACGTTAGGACAGGGGATTAATGAGCAGTTCTTC. It codes for CASSPTLGQGINEQFF.